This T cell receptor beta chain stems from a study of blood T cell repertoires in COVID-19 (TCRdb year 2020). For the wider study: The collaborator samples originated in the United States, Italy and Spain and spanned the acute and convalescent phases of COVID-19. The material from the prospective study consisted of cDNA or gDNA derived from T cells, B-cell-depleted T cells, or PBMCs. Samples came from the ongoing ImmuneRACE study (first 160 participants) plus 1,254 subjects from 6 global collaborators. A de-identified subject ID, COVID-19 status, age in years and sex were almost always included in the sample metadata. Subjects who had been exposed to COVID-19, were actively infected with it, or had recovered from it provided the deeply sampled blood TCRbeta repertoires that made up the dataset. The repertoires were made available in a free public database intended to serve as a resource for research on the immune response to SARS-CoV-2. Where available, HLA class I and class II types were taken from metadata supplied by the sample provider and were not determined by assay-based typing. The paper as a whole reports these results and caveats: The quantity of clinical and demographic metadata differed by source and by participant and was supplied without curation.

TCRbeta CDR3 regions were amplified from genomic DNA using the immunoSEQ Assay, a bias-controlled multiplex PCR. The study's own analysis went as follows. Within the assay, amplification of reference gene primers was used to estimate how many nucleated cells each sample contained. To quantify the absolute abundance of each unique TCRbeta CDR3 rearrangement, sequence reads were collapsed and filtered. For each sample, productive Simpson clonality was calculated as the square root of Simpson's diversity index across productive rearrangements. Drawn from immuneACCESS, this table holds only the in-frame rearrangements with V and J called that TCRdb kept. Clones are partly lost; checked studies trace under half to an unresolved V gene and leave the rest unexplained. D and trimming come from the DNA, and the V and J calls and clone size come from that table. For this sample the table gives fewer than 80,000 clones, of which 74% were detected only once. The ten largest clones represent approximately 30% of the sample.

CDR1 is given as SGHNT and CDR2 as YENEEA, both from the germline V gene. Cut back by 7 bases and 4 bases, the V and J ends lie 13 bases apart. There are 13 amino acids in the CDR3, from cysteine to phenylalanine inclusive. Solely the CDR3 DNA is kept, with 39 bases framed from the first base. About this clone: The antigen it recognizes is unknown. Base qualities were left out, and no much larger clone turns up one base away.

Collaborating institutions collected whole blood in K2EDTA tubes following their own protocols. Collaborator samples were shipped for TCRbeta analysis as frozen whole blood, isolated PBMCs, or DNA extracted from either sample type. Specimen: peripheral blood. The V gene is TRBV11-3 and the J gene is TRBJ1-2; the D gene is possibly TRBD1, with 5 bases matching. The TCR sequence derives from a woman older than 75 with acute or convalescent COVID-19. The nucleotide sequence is TGTGCCAGCAACACAGGAGAATCCTATGGCTACACCTTC. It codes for CASNTGESYGYTF.